These T cell receptor beta chains were read from a single sample in a study of vaccination and CD4 T cells after COVID-19. TCRdb re-called the PCR reads through MiXCR, storing one row per CDR3 protein. The data show approximately 36,000 distinct CDR3 sequences, more than 30% seen once. The input for sequencing was CD4+ T cells from blood, taken about 7 months after SARS-CoV-2 vaccination. The source of these receptors is a human donor who had recovered from COVID-19. Both conserved end residues are part of each CDR3. A D gene is named only where the DNA matches it firmly. Size tells how often a clone was seen (once, few, many) or the class of an expanded clone, and some rows leave it out.

-	TRBV7-2	TRBD1	TRBJ1-2	16	CASSTSGGITNYGYTF	TGTGCCAGCAGCACCTCAGGGGGGATAACTAACTATGGCTACACCTTC
few	TRBV6-1	-	TRBJ2-3	11	CASSTTDTQYF	TGTGCCAGCAGTACCACAGATACGCAGTATTTT
-	TRBV20-1	-	TRBJ1-6	17	CSARWFASPSRNSPLHF	TGCAGTGCTAGGTGGTTCGCCAGCCCGAGTCGCAATTCACCCCTCCACTTT
few	TRBV20-1	TRBD2	TRBJ2-7	15	CSARDGAGGTYEQYF	TGCAGTGCTAGAGACGGCGCGGGAGGGACCTACGAGCAGTACTTC
-	TRBV24-1	-	TRBJ1-1	10	CATSLGSDFF	TGTGCCACCAGTCTCGGATCTGACTTCTTT
-	TRBV20-1	-	TRBJ1-1	12	CSARRTDTEAFF	TGCAGTGCCCGCCGGACAGACACTGAAGCTTTCTTT
few	TRBV7-3	-	TRBJ1-1	13	CASSLTVNTEAFF	TGTGCCAGCAGCTTAACGGTGAACACTGAAGCTTTCTTT
few	TRBV28	TRBD1	TRBJ2-1	21	CASSLAPLWIGVDRWNNEQFF	TGTGCCAGCAGTTTAGCCCCCCTGTGGATCGGTGTGGACAGGTGGAACAATGAGCAGTTCTTC
-	TRBV5-4	-	TRBJ1-2	14	CASSLRDGNYGYTF	TGTGCCAGCAGCTTGCGCGACGGTAACTATGGCTACACCTTC
-	TRBV6-1	-	TRBJ1-3	15	CASSTDGHSGNTIYF	TGTGCCAGCAGTACCGACGGTCACTCTGGAAACACCATATATTTT
-	TRBV5-6	-	TRBJ1-5	17	CASSLYRVGHQDQPQHF	TGTGCCAGCAGCTTATACAGGGTTGGCCACCAAGATCAGCCCCAGCATTTT
few	TRBV20-1	-	TRBJ2-1	12	CSARLLENEQFF	TGCAGTGCTAGACTACTGGAAAATGAGCAGTTCTTC
few	TRBV7-9	-	TRBJ2-7	11	CASSLSEEQYF	TGTGCCAGCAGCTTGAGTGAGGAGCAGTACTTC
-	TRBV28	TRBD1	TRBJ2-3	16	CASRKRTGGGTDTQYF	TGTGCCAGCAGGAAACGGACAGGGGGCGGCACAGATACGCAGTATTTT
-	TRBV19	TRBD1	TRBJ1-2	15	CASRDRDRGPGGYTF	TGTGCCAGTAGAGACCGGGACAGGGGGCCCGGAGGCTACACCTTC
few	TRBV10-3	-	TRBJ1-5	16	CAISEGFGASNQPQHF	TGTGCCATCAGTGAAGGTTTCGGGGCTAGCAATCAGCCCCAGCATTTT
-	TRBV19	TRBD2	TRBJ2-7	15	CASSITSGSSYEQYF	TGTGCCAGTAGTATAACTAGCGGGAGCTCCTACGAGCAGTACTTC
-	TRBV28	-	TRBJ2-1	16	CASSPPGLSSYNEQFF	TGTGCCAGCAGTCCACCAGGGCTAAGCTCCTACAATGAGCAGTTCTTC
-	TRBV19	TRBD2	TRBJ2-1	16	CASSPIAGNSYNEQFF	TGTGCCAGTAGTCCCATAGCGGGGAACTCCTACAATGAGCAGTTCTTC
medium-sized	TRBV19	-	TRBJ1-5	15	CASTLADSRYQPQHF	TGTGCCAGTACTCTAGCCGACAGCCGATATCAGCCCCAGCATTTT